What follows are 15 T cell receptor beta chains derived from one specimen sequenced in a study of T cells in Graves' hyperthyroidism and ophthalmopathy. TCR beta CDR3 region amplification was performed from RNA transcripts. With the HTBI primer set, the TCR CDR3 went through a first round of RT-PCR. TCRdb re-called the multiplex PCR reads with MiXCR, one entry per CDR3 protein. The sample records about 640,000 distinct CDR3 sequences, less than 25% being singletons. Specimen: blood. The source is a man aged 25 to 40 with Graves' ophthalmopathy.

The J gene is TRBJ2-1, the V gene TRBV12-3 or TRBV12-4; maybe TRBD2 (6 bases). The germline V and J ends were trimmed by 5 bases and 8 bases, with 13 bases remaining between them. The CDR3 sequence is 13 residues long. The CDR3 nucleotides read TGTGCCAGCAGTCCCCTTCTAGCGCATGAGCAGTTCTTC. It translates to CASSPLLAHEQFF.

This rearrangement joins TRBV20-1 to TRBJ2-7; D remains unclear. This CDR3 is 11 amino acids long. V lost 1 base to trimming and J lost 6 bases, with 7 bases between them. Germline CDR1 and CDR2: DFQATT and SNEGSKA (reference sequence). The DNA of the CDR3 is TGCAGTGCTAGAGTCCAAGGCGAGCAGTACTTC. Translating gives CSARVQGEQYF.

The chain joins TRBV29-1 to TRBJ2-2; D is unresolved. CDR3 length equals 13 residues. Germline values: CDR1 SQVTM, CDR2 ANQGSEA. V lost 1 base, J lost 4 bases, and 7 bases lay in between. CDR3 amino acids: CSVEVGPTGELFF. CDR3 in DNA: TGCAGCGTTGAAGTGGGTCCCACCGGGGAGCTGTTTTTT.

The chain joins TRBV5-6 to TRBJ1-2; 8 nucleotides align to TRBD1. V was clipped by 4 bases and J by 2 bases; unmatched bases: 19. Germline V CDR1 and CDR2: SGHDT, YYEEEE. This CDR3 has 19 residues. CDR3: CASSPPAPGQVGRNYGYTF. CDR3 sequence (DNA): TGTGCCAGCAGCCCTCCCGCCCCGGGACAGGTCGGACGAAACTATGGCTACACCTTC.

This clonotype was seen at least ten times. The rearrangement links TRBV3-1 to TRBJ1-1; D call uncertain. The CDR3 loop spans 16 amino acids. V was clipped by 0 bases and J by 1 base, with 12 bases between them. From germline, CDR1 is LGHDT and CDR2 YNNKEL (reference sequence). The CDR3 region is CASSQERLAANTEAFF. CDR3 in DNA: TGTGCCAGCAGCCAAGAGAGGTTGGCAGCGAACACTGAAGCTTTCTTT. The full variable domain, with the rest looked up from reference TRBV3-1 and TRBJ1-1, is DTAVSQTPKYLVTQMGNDKSIKCEQNLGHDTMYWYKQDSKKFLKIMFSYNNKELIINETVPNRFSPKSPDKAHLNLHINSLELGDSAVYFCASSQERLAANTEAFFGQGTRLTVV.

In its sample, this clonotype was seen a few times. The chain combines TRBV7-8 with TRBJ2-1, with TRBD2 identical over 13 bases. J was trimmed by 1 base and V by 10 bases; bases with no gene match: 7. The CDR3 extends over 16 amino acids. CDR1 SGHVS and CDR2 FQNEAQ come from the germline V gene. CDR3 protein: CAISGTSGISYNEQFF. The CDR3 DNA sequence: TGTGCCATCTCCGGGACTAGCGGGATTTCCTACAATGAGCAGTTCTTC.

V and J are TRBV25-1 and TRBJ1-2, with D possibly being TRBD1 (5 bases). Germline CDR1 and CDR2: MGHDK and SYGVNS. V lost 6 bases and J 2 bases, leaving 10 bases between the germline ends. The CDR3 totals 13 residues. The CDR3 DNA reads as TGTGCCAGCAGCGAACGACAGAACTATGGCTACACCTTC. Its protein is CASSERQNYGYTF.

This chain links TRBV7-3 with TRBJ2-2, with TRBD1 matching over 7 bases. J lost 1 base, V lost 8 bases, and 10 bases had no gene match. Germline V CDR1 and CDR2: SGHTA, FQGTGA. There are 16 residues in the CDR3. CDR3 in DNA: TGTGCCAGCTCACTTCCGGGACAGCTGAACACCGGGGAGCTGTTTTTT. This encodes CASSLPGQLNTGELFF.

At least ten counts were recorded for this clonotype. At one end, the junction sequence differs from germline, possibly due to a read error. The chain combines TRBV28 with TRBJ1-1; D is undetermined. The CDR3 loop spans 18 amino acids. Germline V lookup: CDR1 MDHEN, CDR2 SYDVKM. DNA of the CDR3: TGTGCCAGCAGTTTTCTTTCCGGGTCACCTCAAAGGAACGCTGAAGCTTTCTTT. It translates to CASSFLSGSPQRNAEAFF. Combining the CDR3 with reference TRBV28 and TRBJ1-1 gives the whole variable domain DVKVTQSSRYLVKRTGEKVFLECVQDMDHENMFWYRQDPGLGLRLIYFSYDVKMKEKGDIPEGYSVSREKKERFSLILESASTNQTSMYLCASSFLSGSPQRNAEAFFGQGTRLTVV.

This clonotype was counted at least ten times. The CDR3 sequence is CSAGLTSGSSGNEQFF. The CDR3 bases are TGCAGTGCTGGGTTGACTAGCGGGAGCTCGGGGAATGAGCAGTTCTTC. This rearrangement joins TRBV20-1 to TRBJ2-1; 12 nucleotides line up with TRBD2. CDR3 length equals 16 residues. Germline-derived CDR1 and CDR2 are DFQATT and SNEGSKA (reference sequence). V was clipped by 5 bases and J by 7 bases; unmatched bases: 12.

This clonotype has just a few counts. The rearrangement joins TRBV28 to TRBJ2-1; D might be TRBD1 (6 bases). Germline V gene sequence: CDR1 MDHEN, CDR2 SYDVKM. The CDR3 length is 16 residues. V was clipped by 4 bases and J by 3 bases, with 16 bases between them. The CDR3 loop reads CASSSRQELNYNEQFF. DNA of the CDR3: TGTGCCAGCAGTTCACGACAGGAGTTAAACTACAATGAGCAGTTCTTC.

This clonotype showed up many times. This rearrangement joins TRBV2 to TRBJ2-7; perhaps TRBD2 as D (6 bases). The CDR3 totals 12 residues. V gave up 7 bases and J gave up 3 bases, with 10 bases separating them. Germline V gene data show CDR1 as SNHLY and CDR2 as FYNNEI. The CDR3 DNA sequence: TGTGCCAGCAAGGGTAGCGGCTACGAGCAGTACTTC. Its translation is CASKGSGYEQYF.

This rearrangement joins TRBV9 to TRBJ1-1; no clear D. Germline lookup yields CDR1 SGDLS and CDR2 YYNGEE. V dropped 0 bases and J dropped 3 bases, with 9 bases sitting between them. The CDR3 covers 14 residues. The DNA of the CDR3 is TGTGCCAGCAGCGTAGACCCCGAACACACTGAAGCTTTCTTT. Translating gives CASSVDPEHTEAFF.

This chain connects TRBV6-2 or TRBV6-3 to TRBJ1-1, with D unclear. The germline gives CDR1 MNHEY, CDR2 SVGEGT. V was shortened by 2 bases and J by 0 bases, with 10 bases between the two germline ends. The CDR3 sequence is 15 residues long. The CDR3 nucleotides read TGTGCCAGCAGTTACCTTCTGGACGTGAACACTGAAGCTTTCTTT. Its protein is CASSYLLDVNTEAFF.

The chain joins TRBV5-1 to TRBJ2-1; TRBD2 agrees at 9 bases. CDR1 SGHRS and CDR2 YFSETQ come from the germline V gene. The CDR3 runs 15 residues. The J segment lost 8 bases and the V segment lost 5 bases, leaving 11 bases of the junction unmatched. The CDR3 reads CASSTGLAGWDEQFF. The CDR3 bases are TGCGCCAGCAGTACGGGACTAGCTGGGTGGGATGAGCAGTTCTTC. Filled out from reference TRBV5-1 and TRBJ2-1, the complete variable domain reads KAGVTQTPRYLIKTRGQQVTLSCSPISGHRSVSWYQQTPGQGLQFLFEYFSETQRNKGNFPGRFSGRQFSNSRSEMNVSTLELGDSALYLCASSTGLAGWDEQFFGPGTRLTVL.